This T cell receptor (beta chain) was observed in a study of T cells in Graves' hyperthyroidism and ophthalmopathy. Using RNA transcripts as the source, TCR beta CDR3 regions were amplified. HTBI primers were employed in a first-round RT-PCR of the TCR CDR3. From the multiplex PCR reads, TCRdb called clonotypes with MiXCR, one entry per CDR3 protein. The data show approximately 640,000 distinct CDR3 sequences, 17% seen once. Germline assignment: CDR1 MNHEY and CDR2 SMNVEV (reference sequence). V was cut by 2 bases and J by 6 bases, with 7 bases left in between. The CDR3 sequence is 12 residues long. This receptor was identified in a man between 50 and 59 years old with Graves' hyperthyroidism. The chain has TRBV27 and TRBJ2-5, with no clear D. The sequencing input was blood. The CDR3 spells CASSLPSKTQYF. For the CDR3, the DNA is TGTGCCAGCAGTTTACCCTCTAAGACCCAGTACTTC.